Below, 19 T cell receptor beta chains from the same sample are listed, as sequenced in a study of blood T cells in healthy people across ages. A second PCR of 7 to 11 cycles used a sample-barcoded 5' primer and a J-beta primer mix. TCRdb re-derived calls from the 5' RACE reads in MiXCR, one entry per CDR3 protein. The sample records over 1,300,000 distinct CDR3 sequences, roughly 64% being singletons. The sequencing input was blood. These receptors all stem from a young man in good health.

The chain uses TRBV6-5 and TRBJ1-3, with D perhaps matching TRBD1 (6 bases). With 5 bases removed from V and 0 bases from J, the gap between germline ends came to 8 bases. The length of the CDR3 is 14 residues. Germline V gene lookup returns CDR1 MNHEY and CDR2 SVGAGI. This CDR3 reads CASSMDSSGNTIYF. For the CDR3, the DNA is TGTGCCAGCAGTATGGACAGCTCTGGAAACACCATATATTTT.

V gene TRBV20-1 combines with J gene TRBJ2-7, with D tentatively TRBD1 (5 bases). The length of the CDR3 is 14 residues. The V end lost 6 bases, the J end lost 3 bases, and 18 bases lay between the germline ends. Germline CDR1 and CDR2: DFQATT and SNEGSKA (reference sequence). CDR3 coding DNA: TGCAGTGCCAGGGCCCCCGGCCACGGCTACGAGCAGTACTTC. Translating it yields CSARAPGHGYEQYF.

This clonotype showed up just a few times. This chain joins TRBV28 and TRBJ2-5; possible D gene TRBD2, 5 bases. Trimming pared 6 bases from V and 2 bases from J, leaving 16 bases between. Germline V gene lookup returns CDR1 MDHEN and CDR2 SYDVKM. The CDR3 runs to 15 residues. In nucleotides, the CDR3 is TGTGCCAGCAGAGAGTGTACTAGTACTCAAGAGACCCAGTACTTC. Encoded protein: CASRECTSTQETQYF.

A word on this clonotype: One junction end disagrees with the germline gene, perhaps due to a read error. The chain links TRBV24-1 to TRBJ2-3; 11 bases agree with TRBD2. CDR1 is KGHDR and CDR2 is SFDVKD in the germline V gene. There are 17 residues in the CDR3. The DNA for the CDR3 is TGTGCCGCCAGTGATCCCGGGACTAGCGGAGCCACAGATACGCAGTATTTT. The encoded protein is CAASDPGTSGATDTQYF.

The chain combines TRBV3-1 with TRBJ2-1; a possible D gene is TRBD2 (6 bases). The germline V gene has CDR1 LGHDT and CDR2 YNNKEL (reference sequence). The length of the CDR3 is 14 residues. Trimming stripped 7 bases from V and 7 bases from J, with 17 bases between. The CDR3 protein is CASNPAMGGNEQFF. CDR3 sequence (DNA): TGTGCCAGCAACCCGGCTATGGGGGGAAATGAGCAGTTCTTC.

There are a few counts of this clonotype. The J gene is TRBJ2-5, the V gene TRBV4-2; TRBD1 matches 7 bases. Germline CDR1 is LGHNA and CDR2 is YNFKEQ. Trimming cost V 0 bases and J 4 bases; bases outside gene matches: 5. The CDR3 is made up of 15 amino acids. The CDR3 nucleotides read TGTGCCAGCAGCCAAGATCGGGACAGAACAGAGACCCAGTACTTC. Translation: CASSQDRDRTETQYF.

This CDR3 reads CASTSLGVTGELFF. The CDR3 region has the DNA TGTGCCAGCACCTCTCTTGGGGTTACCGGGGAGCTGTTTTTT. The J gene is TRBJ2-2, the V gene TRBV5-5; D is unresolved. Per germline, CDR1 SGHKS and CDR2 YYEKEE (reference sequence). CDR3 length: 14 residues. V lost 6 bases, J lost 5 bases, and 14 bases lay in between.

This sequence joins TRBV25-1 and TRBJ2-5, with a tentative D call TRBD2 (5 bases). The J call may be mistaken, given a closer DNA end match to TRBJ2-7. This CDR3 contains 16 residues. In germline, CDR1 is MGHDK, CDR2 SYGVNS. The CDR3 region is CASSERQARGFNEQYF. DNA for the CDR3: TGTGCCAGCAGTGAACGTCAGGCTAGAGGGTTCAACGAGCAGTACTTC.

This clonotype occurred a few times. The chain joins TRBV6-1 to TRBJ2-7; D might be TRBD1 or TRBD2, each matching 6 bases. Germline assignment: CDR1 MNHNS and CDR2 SASEGT. This CDR3 region has 13 residues. V lost 7 bases and J 3 bases, leaving 13 bases between the germline ends. The CDR3 sequence is CASNIGGGYEQYF. The DNA of the CDR3 is TGTGCCAGCAATATCGGGGGCGGCTACGAGCAGTACTTC.

V is TRBV4-1 and J is TRBJ2-1, with a tentative D call TRBD1 (5 bases). CDR1 is MGHRA, CDR2 YSYEKL, per germline. The CDR3 consists of 16 residues. Trimming took off 3 bases at V and 5 bases at J, with 17 bases between the two ends. The CDR3, as DNA: TGCGCCAGCAGCCACCGAAGGGGTGACTGGGACAATGAGCAGTTCTTC. The encoded protein is CASSHRRGDWDNEQFF.

V gene TRBV27 combines with J gene TRBJ2-3; D may be TRBD1 or TRBD2 (6 bases each). The CDR3 extends over 17 amino acids. The germline gives CDR1 MNHEY, CDR2 SMNVEV (reference sequence). V was cut by 5 bases and J by 2 bases, with 20 bases left in between. The CDR3 protein is CASSADTGTPSTDTQYF. In nucleotides, the CDR3 is TGTGCCAGCAGTGCCGACACAGGGACTCCCTCCACAGATACGCAGTATTTT.

J is TRBJ2-7 and V is TRBV4-1; 7 bases agree with TRBD2. Germline V lookup: CDR1 MGHRA, CDR2 YSYEKL. V shed 3 bases and J 5 bases; nucleotides not matched to a gene: 13. The CDR3 totals 16 residues. CDR3 coding DNA: TGCGCCAGCAGCCAGCTACTAGCGTCCTTCTCTCACGAGCAGTACTTC. Residues: CASSQLLASFSHEQYF.

This clonotype was detected a few times. The rearrangement uses TRBV3-1 and TRBJ2-5; 10 nucleotides match TRBD2. After removal of 5 bases from V and 11 bases from J, the junction contained 14 bases not matched to a gene. Germline CDR1 LGHDT, CDR2 YNNKEL (reference sequence). The CDR3 contains 15 residues. The CDR3 nucleotides are TGTGCCAGCAGCTTAAGGACTAGCGGTCCCTTGGAGCAGTACTTC. Amino acids: CASSLRTSGPLEQYF.

This clonotype was observed a handful of times. The chain joins TRBV15 to TRBJ2-3; D possibly uses TRBD1 or TRBD2 (7 bases each). The V end lost 6 bases, the J end lost 10 bases, and 17 bases lay between the germline ends. The CDR3 extends over 13 amino acids. Germline V gives CDR1 LNHNV, CDR2 YYDKDF (reference sequence). The CDR3 sequence is CATSAAQGGAQYF. CDR3 coding DNA: TGTGCCACCAGTGCAGCCCAGGGGGGGGCGCAGTATTTT. Full variable domain (remainder filled in from reference TRBV15 and TRBJ2-3): DAMVIQNPRYQVTQFGKPVTLSCSQTLNHNVMYWYQQKSSQAPKLLFHYYDKDFNNEADTPDNFQSRRPNTSFCFLDIRSPGLGDTAMYLCATSAAQGGAQYFGPGTRLTVL.

The J gene is TRBJ2-3, the V gene TRBV15; the D is unclear. Germline values: CDR1 LNHNV, CDR2 YYDKDF (reference sequence). Trimming removed 0 bases at V and 6 bases at J, with 10 bases between. The CDR3 has 14 residues. CDR3 protein: CATSRDKVLDTQYF. The CDR3 DNA reads TGTGCCACCAGCAGAGACAAGGTCCTTGATACGCAGTATTTT.

The CDR3 loop reads CASSQDNSDGNTIYF. The CDR3 DNA reads as TGCGCCAGCAGCCAAGATAACTCGGATGGAAACACCATATATTTT. This rearrangement joins TRBV4-3 to TRBJ1-3; D gene uncertain. The CDR3 consists of 15 residues. Looked up from germline, CDR1 is LGHNA and CDR2 is YSLEER. V lost 0 bases and J 3 bases, leaving 9 bases between the germline ends.

V gene TRBV28 combines with J gene TRBJ2-7; the match to TRBD1 covers 8 bases. Looked up from germline, CDR1 is MDHEN and CDR2 is SYDVKM. The CDR3 contains 14 residues. Unmatched junction bases numbered 10, after V lost 5 bases and J lost 7 bases. The CDR3 bases are TGTGCCAGCAGTATTACAGGGGGGCCGGGGGAGCAGTACTTC. Translating gives CASSITGGPGEQYF.

The DNA of the CDR3 is TGTGCCAGCAGCCCGTCATGGGGAGGCCGCTCTGGGGCCAACGTCCTGACTTTC. This codes for CASSPSWGGRSGANVLTF. V usage is TRBV3-1 and J usage is TRBJ2-6; possible D gene TRBD2, 6 bases. Germline CDR1 reads LGHDT; CDR2 reads YNNKEL (reference sequence). This CDR3 region has 18 residues. Deletions cut 4 bases from V and 0 bases from J, with 16 bases between.

The chain combines TRBV2 with TRBJ2-1; D ambiguous. Between the trimmed V and J ends, which lost 8 bases and 2 bases, there was a span of 10 bases. The CDR3 is made up of 13 amino acids. Germline V lookup: CDR1 SNHLY, CDR2 FYNNEI. CDR3 sequence (DNA): TGTGCCAGCGGACGTGAGACCTACAATGAGCAGTTCTTC. It is translated as CASGRETYNEQFF.